This entry describes one T cell receptor beta chain. The antigen is undetermined. Vbeta (60) and Jbeta (13) primers were used in the PCR. Profiled with immunoSEQ multiplex PCR; TCRdb holds only in-frame clones, not every one. The sample yields about 100,000 clones, around 80% seen once. This specimen comes from a study of cytomegalovirus exposure and HLA in healthy donors. Study overall: Most genotyped donors, roughly 83% of around 370, had Caucasian-associated genetic ancestry.

CDR3 size: 11 residues. Trimming took off 3 bases at V and 5 bases at J, with 6 bases between the two ends. CDR1 and CDR2 from the germline V gene are DFQATT and SNEGSKA (reference sequence). Study results and caveats: Relative to the roughly 640-donor mean, N-insertions were reportedly fewer in an Asian-associated ancestry cluster in a later analysis.

The origin of this receptor is a woman in her thirties or forties in good health and CMV-seronegative. Sequenced material: PBMCs. The chain couples TRBV20-1 to TRBJ2-3; D ambiguous. The CDR3 coding sequence is TGCAGTGCTAGTTGGAGAGATACGCAGTATTTT. Translating gives CSASWRDTQYF.